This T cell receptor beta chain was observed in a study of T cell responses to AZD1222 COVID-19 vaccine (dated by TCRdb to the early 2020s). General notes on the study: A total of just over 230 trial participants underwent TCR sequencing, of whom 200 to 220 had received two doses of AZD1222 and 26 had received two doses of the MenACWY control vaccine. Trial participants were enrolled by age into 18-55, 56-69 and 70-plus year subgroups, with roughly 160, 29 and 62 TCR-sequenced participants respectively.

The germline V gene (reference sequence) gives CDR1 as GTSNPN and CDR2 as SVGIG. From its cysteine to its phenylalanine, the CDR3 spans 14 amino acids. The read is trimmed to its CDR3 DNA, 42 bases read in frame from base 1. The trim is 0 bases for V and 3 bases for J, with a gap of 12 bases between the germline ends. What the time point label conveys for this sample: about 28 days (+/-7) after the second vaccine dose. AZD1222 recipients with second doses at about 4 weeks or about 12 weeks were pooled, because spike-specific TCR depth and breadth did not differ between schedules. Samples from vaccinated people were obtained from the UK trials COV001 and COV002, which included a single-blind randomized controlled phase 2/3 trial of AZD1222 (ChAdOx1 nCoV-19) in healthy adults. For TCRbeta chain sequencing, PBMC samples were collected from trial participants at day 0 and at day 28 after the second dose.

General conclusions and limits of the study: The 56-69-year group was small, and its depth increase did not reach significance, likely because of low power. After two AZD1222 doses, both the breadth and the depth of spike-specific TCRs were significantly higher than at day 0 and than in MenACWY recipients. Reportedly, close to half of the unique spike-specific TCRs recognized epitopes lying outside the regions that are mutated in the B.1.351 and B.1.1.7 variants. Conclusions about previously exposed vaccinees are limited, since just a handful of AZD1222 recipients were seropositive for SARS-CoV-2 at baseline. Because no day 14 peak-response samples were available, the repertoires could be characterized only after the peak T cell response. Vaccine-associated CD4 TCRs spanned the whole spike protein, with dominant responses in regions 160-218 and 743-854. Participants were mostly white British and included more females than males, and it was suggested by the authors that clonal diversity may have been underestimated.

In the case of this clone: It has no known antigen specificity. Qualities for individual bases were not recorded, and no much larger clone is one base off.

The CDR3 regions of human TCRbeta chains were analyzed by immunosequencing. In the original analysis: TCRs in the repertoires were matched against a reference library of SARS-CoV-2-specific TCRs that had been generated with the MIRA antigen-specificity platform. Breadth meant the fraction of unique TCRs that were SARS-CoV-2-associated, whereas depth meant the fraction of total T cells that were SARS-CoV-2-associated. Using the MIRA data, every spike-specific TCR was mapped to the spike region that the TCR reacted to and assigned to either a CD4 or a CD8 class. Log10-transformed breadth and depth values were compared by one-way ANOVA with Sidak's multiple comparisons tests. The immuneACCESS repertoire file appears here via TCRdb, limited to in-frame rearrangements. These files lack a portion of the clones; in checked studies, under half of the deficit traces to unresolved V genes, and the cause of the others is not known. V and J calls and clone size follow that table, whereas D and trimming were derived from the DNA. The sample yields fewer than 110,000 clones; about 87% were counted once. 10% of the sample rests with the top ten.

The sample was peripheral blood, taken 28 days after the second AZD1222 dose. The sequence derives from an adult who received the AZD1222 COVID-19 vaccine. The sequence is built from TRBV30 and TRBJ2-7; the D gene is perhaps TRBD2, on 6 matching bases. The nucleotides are TGTGCCTGGAGTGTGGGGGGTCTGGGCTACGAGCAGTACTTC. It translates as CAWSVGGLGYEQYF.